This T cell receptor (beta chain) was sequenced for a study of CD8 T cells in Susac syndrome. CDR3 size: 12 residues. CDR1 SQVTM and CDR2 ANQGSEA come from the germline V gene. V lost 1 base, J lost 6 bases, and 10 bases lay in between. An input of 0.5 to 1 ug of RNA was subjected to reverse transcription using random hexamers. Across 54 Vbeta and 13 Jbeta, TCR beta CDR3 was amplified with immunoSEQ multiplex PCR. TCRdb redid the calling of the immunoSEQ multiplex PCR reads with MiXCR, one entry per CDR3 protein. The repertoire holds about 100,000 distinct CDR3 sequences, with over 85% as singletons. The TCR comes from a human donor in good health. The sequenced sample consisted of CD8+ T cells from PBMCs. The J gene is TRBJ2-7, the V gene TRBV29-1; D might be TRBD2 (6 bases). CDR3 bases: TGCAGCGTTGAAGGAACAGCGGGCGAGCAGTACTTC. It yields the protein CSVEGTAGEQYF.